This T cell receptor (beta chain) stems from a study of cytomegalovirus exposure and HLA in healthy donors. Use of 60 Vbeta and 13 Jbeta primers characterized the PCR. Original analysis: The count from a later analysis was 60 million to 85 million unique TCR beta chains, about 10 million of them shared. TCRdb keeps only in-frame clones here, not all; method: immunoSEQ multiplex PCR. V and J calls and clone size are given by that table; D and trimming were obtained from the DNA. Recorded for this sample: about 200,000 clones. Looked up from germline, CDR1 is SGHRS and CDR2 is YFSETQ. The CDR3 sequence is 17 residues long. After removal of 3 bases from V and 8 bases from J, the junction contained 13 bases not matched to a gene.

The chain combines TRBV5-1 with TRBJ2-1; 11 nucleotides match TRBD2. Sequences were obtained from PBMCs. The TCR originated in a girl aged 2 to 10 in good health and CMV-seropositive. CDR3 protein: CASSSFPRTSGFYEQFF. DNA of the CDR3: TGCGCCAGCAGCTCCTTCCCCCGGACTAGCGGGTTCTATGAGCAGTTCTTC.